This T cell receptor (beta chain) is drawn from a study of T cells after posttransplantation cyclophosphamide (dated by TCRdb to 2016 to 2017). In terms of the full investigation: The study tracked T cell repertoire reconstitution by TRB sequencing after myeloablative bone marrow transplantation using posttransplantation cyclophosphamide as GVHD prophylaxis. Antigen receptor sequencing was done on samples from roughly 38 PTCy-treated patients and from approximately 15 related bone marrow donors of those patients. Blood from every one of the 30 to 40 PTCy patients who had 1-year posttransplant specimens underwent TRB sequencing. In 3 patients, TRB sequencing was also performed on up to 3 more blood samples taken 2 to 5.2 years after transplant, and in 4 patients, pretransplant blood was also TRB-sequenced. Because TRA and TRB clonality correlated tightly in under ten samples, the subsequent TCR analyses were limited to TRB only. Public TRB sequences were queried against a database of over 3,500 sequences associated with responses to pathogens, tumor antigens, self-antigens and alloantigens.

Related bone marrow donors provided peripheral blood samples on the day of marrow donation. Mononuclear cells from peripheral blood and bone marrow were separated by Ficoll-Hypaque density centrifugation and then cryopreserved. Points on this clone: Its recognized antigen is unknown. No much larger clone is present one base from it, and per-base qualities are unavailable.

Genomic DNA was the input for TRB sequencing, which was run either with the immunoSEQ assay at survey resolution or with the hsTCRB kit. The published analysis was carried out like this. The immunoSEQ software was used for initial read processing, and the LymphoSeq R package was used for repertoire analyses. Clonality was computed as 1 minus normalized Shannon entropy, and a Gini coefficient was also calculated for each TRB dataset. To infer phenotypes in unsorted samples, TRB sequences from sorted subsets of the recipient or donor were mapped onto the unsorted samples of the same recipient. Not all clones reach the TCRdb copy of this immuneACCESS table, which keeps in-frame sequences only. Checked studies attribute under half of the gap to unresolved V genes and leave the rest unexplained. V and J calls plus clone size are reproduced from that table; the DNA served to infer D and trimming. A total of 51,000 or so clones appear in this sample, around 94% of them only once. The biggest ten clones account for 2.5% to 3.5% of the sample.

Trimming accounts for 5 bases at V and 0 bases at J, while the number of junction bases matched to no gene is 5. The CDR3 spans 15 residues, from the cysteine through the phenylalanine. Only CDR3 DNA remains: 45 bases, in frame from the first base. CDR1 and CDR2, looked up from the germline V gene, are SGHNT and YENEEA. Broad study findings and their caveats: Across about 49 patients, TRB clonality was highly associated with recipient CMV seropositivity and CMV reactivation, and PTCy diversity was similar to diversity in CNI/methotrexate controls. The TRB repertoires of T cells infiltrating skin or GI tract showed only limited overlap with the TRB repertoires of T cells in blood. Donor-recipient similarity was low at 1-2 months but rose over the first year, and later blood repertoires were often dominated by donor CD8+ memory clones.

The rearranged segments are TRBV11-3 and TRBJ1-1; 8 nucleotides in the junction match TRBD1. Source material: PBMCs. The source of this sequence is a woman younger than 45 in good health and a related stem cell transplant donor. The DNA sequence is given as TGTGCCAGCAGCGCCAGGACAGGGTTGAACACTGAAGCTTTCTTT. Its translation is CASSARTGLNTEAFF. Supplemented by the reference TRBV11-3 and TRBJ1-1 proteins around the CDR3, the complete variable domain is EAGVVQSPRYKIIEKKQPVAFWCNPISGHNTLYWYLQNLGQGPELLIRYENEEAVDDSQLPKDRFSAERLKGVDSTLKIQPAELGDSAVYLCASSARTGLNTEAFFGQGTRLTVV.